A selection of T cell receptor beta chains follows, all from one sample in a study of blood T cell repertoires in COVID-19. Method: immunoSEQ multiplex PCR; TCRdb's copy keeps in-frame clones and lacks some. The sample consists of 35,000 to 40,000 clones, approximately 90% of them appearing once. Sequenced material: peripheral blood. The source of these receptors is a human donor in a cohort sampled during active COVID-19. CDR3s include the opening cysteine and the closing phenylalanine or tryptophan. Each record gives: V gene, J gene, D gene, clone size, CDR3 length, CDR3 DNA, CDR3 protein. The D gene is left open where the match is weak. The size of a clone is reported for some rows only, either as once, few or many, or as a class for expanded clones.

>TRBV5-1|TRBJ2-1|TRBD2|NA|15
TGCGCCAGCAGCTTATCTAGCGGGGGGGCTTATGAGCAGTTCTTC
CASSLSSGGAYEQFF
>TRBV5-8|TRBJ2-1|TRBD1|NA|15
TGTGCCAGCAGCTCCCCGGGACAGGCCGGCAATGAGCAGTTCTTC
CASSSPGQAGNEQFF
>TRBV18|TRBJ1-4|NA|NA|15
TGTGCCAGCTCATCCGAAGGGGTCACTAATGAAAAACTGTTTTTT
CASSSEGVTNEKLFF
>TRBV29-1|TRBJ2-7|TRBD1|NA|14
TGCAGCGTAGCCGCCGGGACAGGGGACAACGAGCAGTACTTC
CSVAAGTGDNEQYF
>TRBV19|TRBJ2-5|TRBD2|NA|13
TGTGCCAGTGGGAGGGGCTCGGGCGAGACCCAGTACTTC
CASGRGSGETQYF
>TRBV6-5|TRBJ1-5|NA|NA|13
TGTGCCAGCAGTCGCCTAGGGGATCAGCCCCAGCATTTT
CASSRLGDQPQHF
>TRBV5-1|TRBJ2-7|TRBD2|NA|14
TGCGCCAGCAGCTTGAACACCGGGACTAACGAGCAGTACTTC
CASSLNTGTNEQYF
>TRBV3-1/TRBV3-2|TRBJ2-7|TRBD2|NA|15
TGTGCCAGCAGCGAACAAAGGACTAGCTCCTACGAGCAGTACTTC
CASSEQRTSSYEQYF
>TRBV3-1/TRBV3-2|TRBJ1-1|NA|NA|14
TGTGCCAGCAGCCAAGATGTAGGGACTCCTGAAGCTTTCTTT
CASSQDVGTPEAFF
>TRBV18|TRBJ1-2|TRBD1|NA|12
TGTGCCAGCCAGACAGGGAGGAATGGCTACACCTTC
CASQTGRNGYTF
>TRBV5-6|TRBJ2-5|NA|NA|14
TGTGCCAGCAGCTACAACAGTCTTCAAGAGACCCAGTACTTC
CASSYNSLQETQYF
>TRBV6-5|TRBJ2-7|NA|NA|15
TGTGCCAGCAGTCAACAGGGTGGAGGCTCCTACGAGCAGTACTTC
CASSQQGGGSYEQYF
>TRBV5-1|TRBJ2-7|NA|NA|13
TGCGCCAGCAGCTTGGGGGCAGCTACGGAGCAGTACTTC
CASSLGAATEQYF
>TRBV24-1|TRBJ1-2|NA|NA|14
TGTGCCACCAGTGATTCCGGGTCCCCCAGAGGCTACACCTTC
CATSDSGSPRGYTF
>TRBV7-9|TRBJ2-7|NA|NA|13
TGTGCCAGCAGCAAAAGGGGTGTCTACGAGCAGTACTTC
CASSKRGVYEQYF
>TRBV27|TRBJ2-7|TRBD1|NA|15
TGTGCCAGCAGTTCTGGGACAGGGGGCCCCTACGAGCAGTACTTC
CASSSGTGGPYEQYF
>TRBV7-2|TRBJ2-3|NA|NA|13
TGTGCCAGCAGCTCCCCTAGCACAGATACGCAGTATTTT
CASSSPSTDTQYF
>TRBV28|TRBJ2-3|NA|NA|14
TGTGCCAGCGACGGGCAGGGGAGCACAGATACGCAGTATTTT
CASDGQGSTDTQYF
>TRBV10-3|TRBJ1-1|TRBD1|NA|16
TGTGCCATCAGGGAGGGACAGGGGACTTTCTCCACTGAAGCTTTCTTT
CAIREGQGTFSTEAFF
>TRBV2|TRBJ2-7|NA|once|15
TGTGCCAGCAGTGGCCTTGGGGGACTTACCTACGAGCAGTACTTC
CASSGLGGLTYEQYF
>TRBV4-2|TRBJ1-4|TRBD1|NA|15
TGTGCCAGCAGCCAAGAAGGGACAGCACGTGAAAAACTGTTTTTT
CASSQEGTAREKLFF
>TRBV9|TRBJ1-5|NA|NA|14
TGTGCCAGCAGCGTCGGGTATAGCAATCAGCCCCAGCATTTT
CASSVGYSNQPQHF
>TRBV14|TRBJ1-4|NA|NA|16
TGTGCCAGCAGCCCTCGTGGAGCTTTAACTAATGAAAAACTGTTTTTT
CASSPRGALTNEKLFF
>TRBV18|TRBJ2-4|TRBD2|NA|17
TGTGCCAGCTCACCCTCGGCTAGCGGGGGCCTACGGGTCATTCAGTACTTC
CASSPSASGGLRVIQYF
>TRBV10-3|TRBJ1-1|NA|NA|16
TGTGCCATCAGTGAGTCGAATGCTACCCCCCTCTCTGAAGCTTTCTTT
CAISESNATPLSEAFF
>TRBV5-1|TRBJ2-7|TRBD2|NA|16
TGCGCCAGCAGCTTGGGCGGTGGACTAGCGGGGGCCGAGCAGTACTTC
CASSLGGGLAGAEQYF
>TRBV19|TRBJ1-2|NA|few|13
TGTGCCAGTAGTATAGCAGTGGACTATGGCTACACCTTC
CASSIAVDYGYTF
>TRBV2|TRBJ1-5|NA|few|12
TGTGCCAGCAGTGAACCTACGGGGCCCCAGCATTTT
CASSEPTGPQHF
>TRBV12-3/TRBV12-4|TRBJ2-5|TRBD2|NA|13
TGTGCCAGCAGTCATGCGGGGGGGTCCCACCAGTACTTC
CASSHAGGSHQYF
>TRBV5-5|TRBJ2-7|NA|NA|16
TGTGCCAGCAGTCGAAGACGGGATGGGATCTCCTACGAGCAGTACTTC
CASSRRRDGISYEQYF